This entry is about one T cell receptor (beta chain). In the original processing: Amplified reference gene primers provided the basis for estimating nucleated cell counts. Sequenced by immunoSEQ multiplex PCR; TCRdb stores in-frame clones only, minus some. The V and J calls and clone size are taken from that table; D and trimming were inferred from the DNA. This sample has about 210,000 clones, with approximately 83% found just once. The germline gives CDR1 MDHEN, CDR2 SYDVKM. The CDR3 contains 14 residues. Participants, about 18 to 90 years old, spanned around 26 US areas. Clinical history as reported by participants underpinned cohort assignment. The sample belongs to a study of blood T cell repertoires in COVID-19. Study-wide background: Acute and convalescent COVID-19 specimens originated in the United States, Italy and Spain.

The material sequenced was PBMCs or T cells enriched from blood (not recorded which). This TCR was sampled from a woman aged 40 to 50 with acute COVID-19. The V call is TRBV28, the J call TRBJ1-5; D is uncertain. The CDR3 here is CACLPIYSNQPQHF. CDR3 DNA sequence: TGTGCATGTCTACCGATTTATAGCAATCAGCCCCAGCATTTT.